This T cell receptor beta chain comes out of a study of PD-1 blockade in classical Hodgkin lymphoma. Study results and caveats: By cycle point C4D1, TCR diversity had risen significantly in CD4+ cells (but not CD8+ cells). Complete responders started with a diversity level that resembled newly diagnosed patients at baseline.

Germline values: CDR1 WSHSY, CDR2 SAAADI. V was clipped by 1 base and J by 2 bases; unmatched bases: 2. CDR3 length: 15 amino acids. All patients relapsed after autologous stem cell transplantation, and brentuximab vedotin exposure varied. Remarks on this clone: What it recognizes is unknown.

Some clones are missing from TCRdb's copy, which holds only in-frame ones; the method was immunoSEQ multiplex PCR. The profile shows about 110,000 clones, 80% to 90% of them singletons. This clonotype originated in a human donor with classical Hodgkin lymphoma. Sequences were derived from peripheral blood mononuclear cells (PBMCs), sampled before the second cycle of nivolumab. The V call is TRBV10-2, the J call TRBJ2-5; 9 bases agree with TRBD1. The CDR3 DNA reads as TGCGCCAGCAGTGAGTGGGGGACAGGGCAAGAGACCCAGTACTTC. This codes for CASSEWGTGQETQYF.